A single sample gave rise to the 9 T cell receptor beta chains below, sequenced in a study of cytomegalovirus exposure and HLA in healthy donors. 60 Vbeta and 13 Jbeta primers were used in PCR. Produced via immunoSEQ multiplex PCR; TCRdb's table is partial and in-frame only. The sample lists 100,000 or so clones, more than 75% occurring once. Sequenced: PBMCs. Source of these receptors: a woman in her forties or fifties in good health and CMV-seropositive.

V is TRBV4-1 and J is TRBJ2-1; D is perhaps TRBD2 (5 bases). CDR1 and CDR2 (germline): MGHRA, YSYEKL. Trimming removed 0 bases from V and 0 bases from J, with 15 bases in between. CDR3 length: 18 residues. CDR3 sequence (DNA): TGCGCCAGCAGCCAAGATCTAGTAGCGCCGAGCTCCTACAATGAGCAGTTCTTC. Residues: CASSQDLVAPSSYNEQFF.

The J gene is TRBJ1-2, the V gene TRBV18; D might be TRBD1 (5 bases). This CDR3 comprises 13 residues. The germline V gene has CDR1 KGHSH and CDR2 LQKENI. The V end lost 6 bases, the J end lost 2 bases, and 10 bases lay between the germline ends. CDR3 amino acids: CASSPDSNYGYTF. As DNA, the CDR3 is TGTGCCAGCTCCCCCGACAGCAACTATGGCTACACCTTC.

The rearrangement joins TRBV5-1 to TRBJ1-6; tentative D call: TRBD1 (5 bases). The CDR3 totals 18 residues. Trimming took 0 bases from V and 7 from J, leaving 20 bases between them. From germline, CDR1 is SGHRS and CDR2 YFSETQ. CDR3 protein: CASSLEAGKGVGNSPLHF. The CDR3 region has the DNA TGCGCCAGCAGCTTGGAGGCAGGGAAGGGCGTGGGAAATTCACCCCTCCACTTT. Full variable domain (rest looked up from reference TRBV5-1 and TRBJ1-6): KAGVTQTPRYLIKTRGQQVTLSCSPISGHRSVSWYQQTPGQGLQFLFEYFSETQRNKGNFPGRFSGRQFSNSRSEMNVSTLELGDSALYLCASSLEAGKGVGNSPLHFGNGTRLTVT.

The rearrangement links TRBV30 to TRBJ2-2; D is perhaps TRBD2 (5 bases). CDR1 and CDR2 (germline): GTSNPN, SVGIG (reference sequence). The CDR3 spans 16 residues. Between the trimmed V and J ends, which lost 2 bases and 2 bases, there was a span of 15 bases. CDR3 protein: CAWSPTGYHNTGELFF. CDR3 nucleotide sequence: TGTGCCTGGAGTCCTACGGGATATCATAACACCGGGGAGCTGTTTTTT.

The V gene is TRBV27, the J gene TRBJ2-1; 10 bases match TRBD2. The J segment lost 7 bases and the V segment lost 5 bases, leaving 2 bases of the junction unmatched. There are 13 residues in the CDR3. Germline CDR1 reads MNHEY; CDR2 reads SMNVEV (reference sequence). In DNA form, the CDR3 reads TGTGCCAGCAGTGGGGGACTAGCGAATGAGCAGTTCTTC. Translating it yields CASSGGLANEQFF.

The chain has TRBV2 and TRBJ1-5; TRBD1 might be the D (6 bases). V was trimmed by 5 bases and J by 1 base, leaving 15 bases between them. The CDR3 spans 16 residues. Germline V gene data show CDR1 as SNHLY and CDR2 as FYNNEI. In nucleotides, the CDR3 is TGTGCCAGCAGTCGGGACACCCCTTGGAGCAATCAGCCCCAGCATTTT. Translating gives CASSRDTPWSNQPQHF.

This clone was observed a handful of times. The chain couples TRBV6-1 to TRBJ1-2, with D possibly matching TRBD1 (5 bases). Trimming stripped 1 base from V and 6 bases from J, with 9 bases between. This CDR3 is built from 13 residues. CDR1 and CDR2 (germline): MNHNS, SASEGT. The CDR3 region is CASSEDGRDGYTF. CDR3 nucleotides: TGTGCCAGCAGTGAAGACGGCAGGGATGGCTACACCTTC.

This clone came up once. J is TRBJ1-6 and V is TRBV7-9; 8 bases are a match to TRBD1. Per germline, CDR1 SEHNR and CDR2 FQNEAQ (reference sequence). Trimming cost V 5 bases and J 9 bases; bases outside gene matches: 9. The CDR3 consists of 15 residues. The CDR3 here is CASSLTTGGSSPLHF. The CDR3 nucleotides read TGTGCCAGCAGCCTTACCACAGGGGGTAGTTCACCCCTCCACTTT.

DNA of the CDR3: TGTGCCTTTACAGGGGGCAACTACAATGAGCAGTTCTTC. This gives the protein CAFTGGNYNEQFF. The chain carries TRBV30 and TRBJ2-1; 9 bases are shared with TRBD1. Germline V gene data show CDR1 as GTSNPN and CDR2 as SVGIG (reference sequence). This CDR3 comprises 13 residues. V lost 7 bases and J lost 3; bases outside the gene matches: 4.